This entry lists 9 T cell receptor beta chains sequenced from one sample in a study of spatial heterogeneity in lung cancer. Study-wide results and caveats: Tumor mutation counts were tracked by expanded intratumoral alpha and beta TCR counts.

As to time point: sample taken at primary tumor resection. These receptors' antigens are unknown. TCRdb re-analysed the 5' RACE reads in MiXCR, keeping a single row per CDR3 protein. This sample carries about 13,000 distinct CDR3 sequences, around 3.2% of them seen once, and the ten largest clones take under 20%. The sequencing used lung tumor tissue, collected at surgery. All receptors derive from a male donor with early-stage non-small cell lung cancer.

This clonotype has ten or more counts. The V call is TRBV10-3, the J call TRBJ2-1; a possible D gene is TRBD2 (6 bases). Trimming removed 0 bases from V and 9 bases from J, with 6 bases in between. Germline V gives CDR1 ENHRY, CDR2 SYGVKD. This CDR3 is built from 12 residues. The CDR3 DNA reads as TGTGCCATCAGTGAGTCGGGAGGTGAGCAGTTCTTC. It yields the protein CAISESGGEQFF.

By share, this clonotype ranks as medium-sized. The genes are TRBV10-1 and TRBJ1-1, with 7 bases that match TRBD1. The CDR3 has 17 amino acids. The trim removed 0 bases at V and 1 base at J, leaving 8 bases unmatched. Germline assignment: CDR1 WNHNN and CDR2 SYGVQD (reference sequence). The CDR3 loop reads CASSESLLQGKNTEAFF. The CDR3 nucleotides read TGCGCCAGCAGTGAGTCTTTGCTACAGGGGAAGAACACTGAAGCTTTCTTT.

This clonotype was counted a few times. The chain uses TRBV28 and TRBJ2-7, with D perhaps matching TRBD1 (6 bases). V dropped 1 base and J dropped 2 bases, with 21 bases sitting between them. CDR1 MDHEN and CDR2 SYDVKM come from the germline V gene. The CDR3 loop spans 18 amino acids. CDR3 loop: CASSLSPSQGRIAYEQYF. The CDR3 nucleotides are TGTGCCAGCAGTTTATCCCCCTCACAGGGCAGGATCGCCTACGAGCAGTACTTC.

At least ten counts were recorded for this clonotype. CDR3 amino acids: CASTPLGAAGGNQPQHF. CDR3 nucleotides: TGTGCCAGCACCCCTCTGGGGGCGGCAGGGGGAAATCAGCCCCAGCATTTT. The V call is TRBV27, the J call TRBJ1-5; TRBD1 matches 7 bases. With V trimmed by 7 bases and J by 4 bases, 16 bases remained unmatched. Germline V gene lookup returns CDR1 MNHEY and CDR2 SMNVEV (reference sequence). CDR3 length: 17 residues.

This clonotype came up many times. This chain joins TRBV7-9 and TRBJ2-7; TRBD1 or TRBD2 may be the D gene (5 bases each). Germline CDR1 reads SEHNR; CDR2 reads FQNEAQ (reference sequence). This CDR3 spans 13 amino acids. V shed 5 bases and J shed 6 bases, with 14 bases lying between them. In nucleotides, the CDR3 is TGTGCCAGCAGCCCCCGGGTGGGACGCGAGCAGTACTTC. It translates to CASSPRVGREQYF.

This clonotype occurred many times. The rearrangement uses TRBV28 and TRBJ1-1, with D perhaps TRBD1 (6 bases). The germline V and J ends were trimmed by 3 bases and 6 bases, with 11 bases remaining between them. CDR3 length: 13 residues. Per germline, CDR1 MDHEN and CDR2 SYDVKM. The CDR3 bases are TGTGCCAGCAGTTTCGGACAGAGGCCTGAAGCTTTCTTT. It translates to CASSFGQRPEAFF.

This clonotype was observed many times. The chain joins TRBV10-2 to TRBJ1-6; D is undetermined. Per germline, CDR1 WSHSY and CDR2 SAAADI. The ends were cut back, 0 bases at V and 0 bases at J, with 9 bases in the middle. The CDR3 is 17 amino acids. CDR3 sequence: CASSESQTYSYNSPLHF. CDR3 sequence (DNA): TGCGCCAGCAGTGAGTCCCAGACATACTCCTATAATTCACCCCTCCACTTT.

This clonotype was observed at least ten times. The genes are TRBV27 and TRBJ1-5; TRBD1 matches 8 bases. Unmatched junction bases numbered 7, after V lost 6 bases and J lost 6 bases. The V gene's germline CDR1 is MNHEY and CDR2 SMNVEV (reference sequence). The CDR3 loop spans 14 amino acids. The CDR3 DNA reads TGTGCCAGCAGCTCGGGACAGGTATTTCAGCCCCAGCATTTT. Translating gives CASSSGQVFQPQHF.

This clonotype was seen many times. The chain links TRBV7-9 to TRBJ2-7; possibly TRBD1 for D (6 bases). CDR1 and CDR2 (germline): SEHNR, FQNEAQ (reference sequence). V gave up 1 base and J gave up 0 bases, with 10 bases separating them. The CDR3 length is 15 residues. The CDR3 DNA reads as TGTGCCAGCAGCTTAGGAGGGGGAATCTCCTACGAGCAGTACTTC. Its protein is CASSLGGGISYEQYF.